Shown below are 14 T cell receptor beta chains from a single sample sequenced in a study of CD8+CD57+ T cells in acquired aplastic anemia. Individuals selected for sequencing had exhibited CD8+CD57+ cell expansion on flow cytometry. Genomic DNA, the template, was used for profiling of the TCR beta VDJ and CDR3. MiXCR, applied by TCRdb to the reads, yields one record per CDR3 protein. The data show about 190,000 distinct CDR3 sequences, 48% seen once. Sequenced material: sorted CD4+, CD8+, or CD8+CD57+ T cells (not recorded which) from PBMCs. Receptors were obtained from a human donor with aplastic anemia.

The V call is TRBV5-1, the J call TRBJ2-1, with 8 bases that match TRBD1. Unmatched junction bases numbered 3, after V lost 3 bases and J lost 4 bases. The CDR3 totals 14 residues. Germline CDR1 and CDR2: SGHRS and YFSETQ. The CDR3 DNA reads TGCGCCAGCAGCTGGGACAGGACTTACAATGAGCAGTTCTTC. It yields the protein CASSWDRTYNEQFF.

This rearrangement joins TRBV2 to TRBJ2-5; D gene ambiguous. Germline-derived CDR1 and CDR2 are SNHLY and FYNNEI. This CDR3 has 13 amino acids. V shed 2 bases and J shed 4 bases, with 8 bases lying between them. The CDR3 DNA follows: TGTGCCAGCAGTGAACCAATCCGAGAGACCCAGTACTTC. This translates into CASSEPIRETQYF.

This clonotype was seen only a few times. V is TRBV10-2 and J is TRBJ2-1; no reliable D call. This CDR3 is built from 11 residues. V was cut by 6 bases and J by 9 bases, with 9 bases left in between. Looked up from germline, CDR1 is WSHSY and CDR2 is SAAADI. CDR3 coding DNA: TGCGCCAGCAGGGCCTCCAGTGAGCAGTTCTTC. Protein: CASRASSEQFF.

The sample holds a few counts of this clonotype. The CDR3 loop reads CSVADREYYGYTF. Here the CDR3 DNA reads TGCAGCGTTGCTGACAGGGAATACTATGGCTACACCTTC. The gene calls are TRBV29-1 and TRBJ1-2; 7 bases map to TRBD1. Germline-derived CDR1 and CDR2 are SQVTM and ANQGSEA. The ends lost 4 bases at V and 3 bases at J; junction bases unmatched: 5. The CDR3 contains 13 residues.

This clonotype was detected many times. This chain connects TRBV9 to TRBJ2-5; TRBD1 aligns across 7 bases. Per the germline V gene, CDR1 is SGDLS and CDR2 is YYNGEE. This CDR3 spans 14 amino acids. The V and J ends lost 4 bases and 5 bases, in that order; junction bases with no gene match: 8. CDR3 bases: TGTGCCAGCAGCCCGACAGGGTATCGCGAGACCCAGTACTTC. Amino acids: CASSPTGYRETQYF.

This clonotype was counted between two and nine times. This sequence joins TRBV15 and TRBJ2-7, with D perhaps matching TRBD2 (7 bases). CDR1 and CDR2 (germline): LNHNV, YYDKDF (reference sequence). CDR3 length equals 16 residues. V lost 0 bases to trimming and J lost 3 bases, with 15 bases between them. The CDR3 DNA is TGTGCCACCAGCAGAGATCGGGCGGGGGCCCGCTACGAGCAGTACTTC. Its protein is CATSRDRAGARYEQYF.

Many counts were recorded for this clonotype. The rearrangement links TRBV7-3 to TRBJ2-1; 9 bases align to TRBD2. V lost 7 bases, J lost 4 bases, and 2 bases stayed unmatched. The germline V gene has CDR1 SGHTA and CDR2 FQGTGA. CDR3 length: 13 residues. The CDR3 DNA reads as TGTGCCAGCACGGCGGGAGGGTACAATGAGCAGTTCTTC. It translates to CASTAGGYNEQFF.

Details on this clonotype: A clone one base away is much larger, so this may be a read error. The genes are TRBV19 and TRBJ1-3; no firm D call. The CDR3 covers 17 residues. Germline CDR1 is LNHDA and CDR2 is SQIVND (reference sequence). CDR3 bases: TGTGCCAGTAGTATCTTGCCCGGGGATTACTCTAGAAACACCATATATTTT. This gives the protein CASSILPGDYSRNTIYF.

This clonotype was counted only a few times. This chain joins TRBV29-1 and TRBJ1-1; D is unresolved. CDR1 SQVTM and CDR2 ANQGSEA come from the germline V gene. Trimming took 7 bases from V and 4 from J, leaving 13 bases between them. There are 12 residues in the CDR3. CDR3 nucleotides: TGCAGCGCCGACTTGATAAGCACTGAAGCTTTCTTT. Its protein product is CSADLISTEAFF.

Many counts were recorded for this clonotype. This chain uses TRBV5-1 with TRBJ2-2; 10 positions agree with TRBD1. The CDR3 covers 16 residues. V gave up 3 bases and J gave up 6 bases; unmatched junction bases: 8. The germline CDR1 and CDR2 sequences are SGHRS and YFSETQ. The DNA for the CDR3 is TGCGCCAGCAGCTATTCGCCCGGACAGGGGGCCGGGGAGCTGTTTTTT. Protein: CASSYSPGQGAGELFF. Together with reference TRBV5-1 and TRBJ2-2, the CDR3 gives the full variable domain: KAGVTQTPRYLIKTRGQQVTLSCSPISGHRSVSWYQQTPGQGLQFLFEYFSETQRNKGNFPGRFSGRQFSNSRSEMNVSTLELGDSALYLCASSYSPGQGAGELFFGEGSRLTVL.

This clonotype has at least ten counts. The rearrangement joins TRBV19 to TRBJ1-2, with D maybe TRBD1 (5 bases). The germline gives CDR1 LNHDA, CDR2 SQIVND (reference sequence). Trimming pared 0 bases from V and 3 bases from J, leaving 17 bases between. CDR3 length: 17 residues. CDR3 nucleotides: TGTGCCAGTAGTATAGATACATTTGCGCGGGGCGACTATGGCTACACCTTC. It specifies CASSIDTFARGDYGYTF.

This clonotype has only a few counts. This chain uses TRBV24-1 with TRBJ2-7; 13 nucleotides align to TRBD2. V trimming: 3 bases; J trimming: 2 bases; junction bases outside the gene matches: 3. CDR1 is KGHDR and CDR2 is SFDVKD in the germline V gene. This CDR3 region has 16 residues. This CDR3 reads CATSDPGLAGAYEQYF. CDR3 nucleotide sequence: TGTGCCACCAGTGATCCCGGACTAGCGGGAGCCTACGAGCAGTACTTC.

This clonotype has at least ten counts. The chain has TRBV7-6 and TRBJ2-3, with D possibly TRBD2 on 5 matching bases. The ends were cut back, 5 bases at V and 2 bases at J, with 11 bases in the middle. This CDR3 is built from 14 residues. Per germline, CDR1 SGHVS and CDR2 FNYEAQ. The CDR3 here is CASSPWEITDTQYF. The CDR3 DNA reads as TGTGCCAGCAGCCCCTGGGAGATCACAGATACGCAGTATTTT.

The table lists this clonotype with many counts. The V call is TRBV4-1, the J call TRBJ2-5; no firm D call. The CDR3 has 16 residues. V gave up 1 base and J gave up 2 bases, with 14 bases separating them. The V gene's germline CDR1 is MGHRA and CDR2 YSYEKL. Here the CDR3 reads CASSQVSRPKQETQYF. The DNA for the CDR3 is TGCGCCAGCAGCCAAGTATCAAGGCCCAAACAAGAGACCCAGTACTTC.